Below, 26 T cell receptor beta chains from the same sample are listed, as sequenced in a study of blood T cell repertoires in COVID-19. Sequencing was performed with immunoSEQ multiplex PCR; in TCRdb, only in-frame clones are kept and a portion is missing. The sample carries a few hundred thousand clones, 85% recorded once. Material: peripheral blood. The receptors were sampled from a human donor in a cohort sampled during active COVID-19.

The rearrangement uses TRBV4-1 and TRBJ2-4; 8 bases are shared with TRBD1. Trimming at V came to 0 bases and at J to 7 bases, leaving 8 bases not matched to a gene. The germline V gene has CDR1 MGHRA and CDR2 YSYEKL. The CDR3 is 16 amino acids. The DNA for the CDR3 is TGCGCCAGCAGCCAAGACCTGGACAGGGATGCTAACATTCAGTACTTC. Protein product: CASSQDLDRDANIQYF.

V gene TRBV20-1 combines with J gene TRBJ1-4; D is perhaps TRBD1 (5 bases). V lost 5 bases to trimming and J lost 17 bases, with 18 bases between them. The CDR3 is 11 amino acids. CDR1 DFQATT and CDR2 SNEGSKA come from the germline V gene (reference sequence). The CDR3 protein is CSAQAGTSGFF. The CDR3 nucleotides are TGCAGTGCTCAAGCCGGGACTTCGGGTTTTTTT.

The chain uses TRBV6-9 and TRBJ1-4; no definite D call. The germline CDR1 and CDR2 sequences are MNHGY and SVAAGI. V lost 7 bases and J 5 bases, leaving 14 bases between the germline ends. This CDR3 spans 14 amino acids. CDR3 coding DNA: TGTGCCAGCACTGAATTCCGGTCGAATGAAAAACTGTTTTTT. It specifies CASTEFRSNEKLFF.

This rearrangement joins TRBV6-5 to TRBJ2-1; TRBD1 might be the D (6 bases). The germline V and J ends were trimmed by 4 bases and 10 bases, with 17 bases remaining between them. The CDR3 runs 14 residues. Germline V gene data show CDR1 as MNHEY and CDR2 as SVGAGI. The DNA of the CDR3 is TGTGCCAGCAGTTTTTCTCCACAGGGCACGGAGCAGTTCTTC. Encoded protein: CASSFSPQGTEQFF.

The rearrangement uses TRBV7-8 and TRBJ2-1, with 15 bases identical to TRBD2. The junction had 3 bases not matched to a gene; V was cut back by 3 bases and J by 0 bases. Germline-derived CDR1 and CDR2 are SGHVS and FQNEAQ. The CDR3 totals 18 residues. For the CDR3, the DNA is TGTGCCAGCAGCTTCGGACTAGCGGGGGGGAGCTCCTACAATGAGCAGTTCTTC. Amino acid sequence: CASSFGLAGGSSYNEQFF.

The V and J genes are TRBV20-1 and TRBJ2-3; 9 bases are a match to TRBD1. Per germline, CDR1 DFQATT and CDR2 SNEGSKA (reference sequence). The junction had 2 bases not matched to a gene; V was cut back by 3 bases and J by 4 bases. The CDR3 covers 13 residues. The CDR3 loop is CSASRQGADTQYF. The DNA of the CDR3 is TGCAGTGCTAGTCGACAGGGGGCAGATACGCAGTATTTT.

The CDR3 DNA is TGTGCCGGATCTAGCGGGGGGTACACAGATACGCAGTATTTT. Amino acid sequence: CAGSSGGYTDTQYF. The chain joins TRBV5-4 to TRBJ2-3; 11 nucleotides agree with TRBD2. The germline V gene has CDR1 SGHNT and CDR2 YYREEE (reference sequence). The V and J ends lost 10 bases and 2 bases, in that order; junction bases with no gene match: 6. The CDR3 is 14 amino acids.

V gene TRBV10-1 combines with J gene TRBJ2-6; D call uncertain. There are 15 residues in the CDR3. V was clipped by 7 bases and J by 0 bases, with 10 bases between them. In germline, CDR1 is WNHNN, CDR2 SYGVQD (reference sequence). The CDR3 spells CASTGPSSGANVLTF. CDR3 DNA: TGCGCCAGCACAGGTCCAAGCTCTGGGGCCAACGTCCTGACTTTC.

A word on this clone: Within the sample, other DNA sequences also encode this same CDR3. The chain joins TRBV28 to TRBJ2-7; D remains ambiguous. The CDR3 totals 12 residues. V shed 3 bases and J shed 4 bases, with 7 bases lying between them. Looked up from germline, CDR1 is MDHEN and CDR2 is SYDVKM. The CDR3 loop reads CASSLSGYEQYF. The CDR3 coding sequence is TGTGCCAGCAGTTTGTCAGGATACGAGCAGTACTTC.

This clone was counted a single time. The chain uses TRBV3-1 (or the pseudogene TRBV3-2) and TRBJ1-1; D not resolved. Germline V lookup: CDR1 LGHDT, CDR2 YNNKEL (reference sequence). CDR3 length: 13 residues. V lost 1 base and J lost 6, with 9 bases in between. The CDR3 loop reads CASSQVEGAEAFF. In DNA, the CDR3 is TGTGCCAGCAGCCAAGTAGAGGGAGCTGAAGCTTTCTTT.

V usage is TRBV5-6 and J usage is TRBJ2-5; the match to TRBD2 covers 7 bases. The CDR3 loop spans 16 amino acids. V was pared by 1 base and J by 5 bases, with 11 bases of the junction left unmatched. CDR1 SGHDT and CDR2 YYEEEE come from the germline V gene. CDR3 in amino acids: CASSLLVERGRETQYF. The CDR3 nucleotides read TGTGCCAGCAGCTTGTTGGTCGAGCGGGGACGGGAGACCCAGTACTTC. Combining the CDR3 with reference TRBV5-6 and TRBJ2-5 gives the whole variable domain DAGVTQSPTHLIKTRGQQVTLRCSPKSGHDTVSWYQQALGQGPQFIFQYYEEEERQRGNFPDRFSGHQFPNYSSELNVNALLLGDSALYLCASSLLVERGRETQYFGPGTRLLVL.

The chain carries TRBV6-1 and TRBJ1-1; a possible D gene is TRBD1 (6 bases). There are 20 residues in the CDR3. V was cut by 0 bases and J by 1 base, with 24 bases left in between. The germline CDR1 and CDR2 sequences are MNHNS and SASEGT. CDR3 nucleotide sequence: TGTGCCAGCAGTGAAGCGCGCAGGGGACGGGTTCGGGATGGGAACACTGAAGCTTTCTTT. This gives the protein CASSEARRGRVRDGNTEAFF.

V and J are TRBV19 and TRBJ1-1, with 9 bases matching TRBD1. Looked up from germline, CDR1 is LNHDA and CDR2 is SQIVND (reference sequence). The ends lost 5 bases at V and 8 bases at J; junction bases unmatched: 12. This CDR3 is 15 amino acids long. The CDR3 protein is CASSPWDREQWEAFF. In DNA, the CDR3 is TGTGCCAGTAGTCCCTGGGACAGGGAACAATGGGAAGCTTTCTTT.

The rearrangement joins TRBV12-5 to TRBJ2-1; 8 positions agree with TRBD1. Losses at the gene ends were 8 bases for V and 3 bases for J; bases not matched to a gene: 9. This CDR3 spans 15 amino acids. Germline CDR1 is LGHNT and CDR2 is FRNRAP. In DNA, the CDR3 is TGTGCTAGTTTTAATGGACAGGGTATCTACAATGAGCAGTTCTTC. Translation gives CASFNGQGIYNEQFF. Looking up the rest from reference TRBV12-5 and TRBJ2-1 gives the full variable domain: DARVTQTPRHKVTEMGQEVTMRCQPILGHNTVFWYRQTMMQGLELLAYFRNRAPLDDSGMPKDRFSAEMPDATLATLKIQPSEPRDSAVYFCASFNGQGIYNEQFFGPGTRLTVL.

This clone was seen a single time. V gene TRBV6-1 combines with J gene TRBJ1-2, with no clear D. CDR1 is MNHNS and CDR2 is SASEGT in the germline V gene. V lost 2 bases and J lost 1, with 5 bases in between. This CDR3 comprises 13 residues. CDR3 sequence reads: CASSERGNYGYTF. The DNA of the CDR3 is TGTGCCAGCAGTGAACGGGGTAACTATGGCTACACCTTC.

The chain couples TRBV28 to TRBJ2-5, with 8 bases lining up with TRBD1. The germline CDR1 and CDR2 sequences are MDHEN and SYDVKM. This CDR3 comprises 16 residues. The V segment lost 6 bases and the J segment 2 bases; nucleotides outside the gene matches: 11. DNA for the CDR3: TGTGCCAGCAGGGAGGTGACAGGGGACGGTCAAGAGACCCAGTACTTC. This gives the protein CASREVTGDGQETQYF.

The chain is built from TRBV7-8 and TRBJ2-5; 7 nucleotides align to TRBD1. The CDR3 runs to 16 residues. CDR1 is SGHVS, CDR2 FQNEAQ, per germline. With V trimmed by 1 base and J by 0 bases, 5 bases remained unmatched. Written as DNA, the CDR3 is TGTGCCAGCAGCTTAGTCGACAGGGCGGACCAAGAGACCCAGTACTTC. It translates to CASSLVDRADQETQYF.

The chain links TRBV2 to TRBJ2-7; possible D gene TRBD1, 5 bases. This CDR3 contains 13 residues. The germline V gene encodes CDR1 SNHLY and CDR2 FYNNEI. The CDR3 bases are TGTGGGATCCTCAGCAGTCAGGGCTACGAGCAGTACTTC. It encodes CGILSSQGYEQYF.

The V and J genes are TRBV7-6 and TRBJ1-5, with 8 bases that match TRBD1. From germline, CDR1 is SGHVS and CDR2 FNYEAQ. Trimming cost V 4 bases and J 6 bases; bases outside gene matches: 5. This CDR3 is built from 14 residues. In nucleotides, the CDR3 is TGTGCCAGCAGCTCAGGACAGGGTGGTCAGCCCCAGCATTTT. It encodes CASSSGQGGQPQHF.

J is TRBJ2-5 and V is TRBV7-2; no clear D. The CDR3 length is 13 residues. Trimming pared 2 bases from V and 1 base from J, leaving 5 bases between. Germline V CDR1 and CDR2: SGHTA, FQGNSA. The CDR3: CASSLPSQETQYF. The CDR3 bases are TGTGCCAGCAGCTTACCCTCCCAAGAGACCCAGTACTTC.

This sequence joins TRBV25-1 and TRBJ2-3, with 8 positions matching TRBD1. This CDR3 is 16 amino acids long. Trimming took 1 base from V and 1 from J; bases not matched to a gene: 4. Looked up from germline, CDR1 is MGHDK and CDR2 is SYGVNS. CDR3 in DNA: TGTGCCAGCAGTGAATCCCCGGGACAGGGCACAGATACGCAGTATTTT. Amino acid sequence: CASSESPGQGTDTQYF.

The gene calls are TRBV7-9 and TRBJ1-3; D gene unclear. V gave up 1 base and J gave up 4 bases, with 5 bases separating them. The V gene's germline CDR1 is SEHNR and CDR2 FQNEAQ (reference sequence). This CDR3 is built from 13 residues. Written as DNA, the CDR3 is TGTGCCAGCAGCTTAGTCAGGGGAAACACCATATATTTT. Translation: CASSLVRGNTIYF.

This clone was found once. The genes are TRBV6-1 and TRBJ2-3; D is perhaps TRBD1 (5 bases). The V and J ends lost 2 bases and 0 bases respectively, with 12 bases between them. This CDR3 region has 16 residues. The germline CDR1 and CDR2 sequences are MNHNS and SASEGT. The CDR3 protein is CASSERVGHSTDTQYF. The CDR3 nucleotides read TGTGCCAGCAGTGAAAGGGTGGGGCACAGCACAGATACGCAGTATTTT.

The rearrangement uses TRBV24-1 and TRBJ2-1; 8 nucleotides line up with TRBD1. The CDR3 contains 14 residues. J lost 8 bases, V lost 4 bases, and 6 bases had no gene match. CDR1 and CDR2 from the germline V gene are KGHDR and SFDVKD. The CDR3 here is CATSDDVTGDEQFF. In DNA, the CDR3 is TGTGCCACCAGTGACGACGTGACAGGGGATGAGCAGTTCTTC.

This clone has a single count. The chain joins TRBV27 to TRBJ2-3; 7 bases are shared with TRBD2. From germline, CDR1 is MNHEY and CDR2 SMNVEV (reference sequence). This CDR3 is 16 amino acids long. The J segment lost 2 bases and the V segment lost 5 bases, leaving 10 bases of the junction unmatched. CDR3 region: CASSQGLGRATDTQYF. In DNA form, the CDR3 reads TGTGCCAGCAGTCAAGGACTAGGTCGGGCCACAGATACGCAGTATTTT.

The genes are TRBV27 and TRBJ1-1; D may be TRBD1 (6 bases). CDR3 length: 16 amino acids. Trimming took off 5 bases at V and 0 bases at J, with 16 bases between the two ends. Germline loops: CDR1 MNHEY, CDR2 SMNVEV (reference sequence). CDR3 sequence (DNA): TGTGCCAGCAGTCGGGACATCTTCTCCATGAACACTGAAGCTTTCTTT. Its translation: CASSRDIFSMNTEAFF.